This T cell receptor beta chain comes out of a study of blood T cell repertoires in COVID-19. Original processing notes: Estimation of nucleated cell counts was performed using reference gene primer amplification. The repertoire was sequenced with immunoSEQ multiplex PCR; TCRdb's copy has only in-frame clones and lacks some. V and J calls plus clone size are reproduced from that table; the DNA served to infer D and trimming. The sample yields about 220,000 clones, more than 70% seen once. This CDR3 has 13 residues. V was cut by 3 bases and J by 4 bases, with 9 bases left in between. In germline, CDR1 is SGHTA, CDR2 FQGNSA.

The specimen was peripheral blood. This clonotype was obtained from a woman of 80 years or more with acute or convalescent COVID-19. The rearrangement joins TRBV7-2 to TRBJ1-2; no reliable D call. The CDR3: CASSFEQPYGYTF. Written as DNA, the CDR3 is TGTGCCAGCAGCTTTGAACAGCCCTATGGCTACACCTTC.